The sample holds a few counts of the clone carrying this TCR beta chain. Its antigen is still unknown. The data are from a study of OX40 agonist ivuxolimab in advanced cancers. For the study at large: Of mixed ages from about 20 to 80 and averaging around 60 years, the group was approximately 84% male. Study-wide findings and caveats: CD4+ T cells averaged fewer expanded clones than CD8+ T cells.

Germline CDR1 KGHSY, CDR2 FQNENV. The CDR3 is 15 residues long. After removal of 3 bases from V and 4 bases from J, the junction contained 4 bases not matched to a gene. Profiled with immunoSEQ multiplex PCR; TCRdb holds only in-frame clones, not every one. The sample shows roughly 50,000 clones, around nine tenths of them seen only once. The sequenced sample was CD4+ or CD8+ T cells sorted from blood, obtained in a trial of the OX40 agonist ivuxolimab. The rearrangement joins TRBV16 to TRBJ1-1; 11 positions match TRBD1. This sequence was found in an adult with an advanced solid tumor such as melanoma, head and neck, liver or kidney cancer. CDR3 sequence: CASSQSGTGGTEAFF. CDR3 nucleotides: TGTGCCAGCAGCCAGTCCGGGACAGGGGGCACTGAAGCTTTCTTT. The variable domain in full, with the rest retrieved from reference TRBV16 and TRBJ1-1, is GEEVAQTPKHLVRGEGQKAKLYCAPIKGHSYVFWYQQVLKNEFKFLISFQNENVFDETGMPKERFSAKCLPNSPCSLEIQATKLEDSAVYFCASSQSGTGGTEAFFGQGTRLTVV.